This TCR beta chain is from a study of Tregs in tolerant kidney transplant recipients. Sequencing used immunoSEQ multiplex PCR; TCRdb keeps in-frame clones, though not all of them. The table lists about 240,000 clones, more than 65% of them singletons, with about 0.58% in the top ten. Germline CDR1 is SGHVS and CDR2 is FQNEAQ. Trimming took 4 bases from V and 0 from J; bases not matched to a gene: 3. CDR3 length: 15 residues. A few counts support this clone. CD4+CD25+CD127- Tregs, CD4+CD25- non-Tregs, CD4 and CD8 cells were sorted. The sequenced sample consisted of CD4+ T cells from blood. The genes are TRBV7-8 and TRBJ1-3; 7 positions match TRBD1. The receptor comes from a human donor in good health. CDR3 residues: CASSSSGGSGNTIYF. The DNA for the CDR3 is TGTGCCAGCAGCTCTTCAGGGGGCTCTGGAAACACCATATATTTT.